These 20 T cell receptor beta chains came from one sample sequenced in a study of T cell repertoires in cytomegalovirus infection. One entry per CDR3 protein results from TCRdb running MiXCR on the reads. The sample consists of 650,000 to 900,000 distinct CDR3 sequences, over 25% of them appearing once. These receptors have no known antigen. Sequenced material: cultured CD8+ T cells from PBMCs, taken from culture after CMV antigen stimulation. Receptor source: a human donor in good health (CMV status not recorded). Some clones in this sample may be carry-over from other donors' samples.

The chain recombines TRBV4-3 with TRBJ2-3, with 9 bases fitting TRBD2. This CDR3 is 19 amino acids long. J was trimmed by 0 bases and V by 4 bases; bases with no gene match: 14. CDR1 LGHNA and CDR2 YSLEER come from the germline V gene. This CDR3 is CASSPTGRGGPPSTDTQYF. Here the CDR3 DNA reads TGCGCCAGCAGCCCCACTGGGCGGGGGGGACCCCCTAGCACAGATACGCAGTATTTT.

The chain employs TRBV7-9 and TRBJ2-2; D uncertain. This CDR3 region has 15 residues. Trimming shortened V by 0 bases and J by 0 bases, and 5 bases separated the two germline ends. Germline V lookup: CDR1 SEHNR, CDR2 FQNEAQ (reference sequence). CDR3: CASSLAVTNTGELFF. CDR3 DNA sequence: TGTGCCAGCAGCTTAGCAGTTACGAACACCGGGGAGCTGTTTTTT.

As concerns this clonotype: A junction end diverges from the germline sequence, so it may reflect a read error. V gene TRBV20-1 combines with J gene TRBJ2-2; 8 bases are shared with TRBD1. The CDR3 spans 15 residues. CDR1 and CDR2 (germline): DFQATT, SNEGSKA (reference sequence). This chain's CDR3 is CSARGRGRRTGELFF. The CDR3 region has the DNA TGCAGTGCCAGAGGCAGGGGGCGTCGCACCGGGGAGCTGTTTTTT.

This rearrangement joins TRBV5-4 to TRBJ2-2; TRBD1 matches at 7 bases. There are 12 residues in the CDR3. V shed 9 bases and J 7 bases; nucleotides not matched to a gene: 6. Germline-derived CDR1 and CDR2 are SGHNT and YYREEE (reference sequence). The CDR3 here is CATRQGSGELFF. For the CDR3, the DNA is TGTGCCACTCGACAGGGTAGCGGGGAGCTGTTTTTT.

This clonotype was detected only a few times. The chain joins TRBV4-1 to TRBJ2-5, with 7 bases lining up with TRBD2. The V segment lost 2 bases and the J segment 5 bases; nucleotides outside the gene matches: 8. Per the germline V gene, CDR1 is MGHRA and CDR2 is YSYEKL. This CDR3 is 15 amino acids long. Here the CDR3 reads CASSQQLGGLETQYF. The CDR3 DNA is TGCGCCAGCAGCCAACAACTCGGGGGGTTGGAGACCCAGTACTTC.

In regard to this clonotype: This may be a read error, as it is one base from a much larger clone. The V gene is TRBV7-6, the J gene TRBJ2-1; D gene ambiguous. The CDR3 contains 14 residues. The germline gives CDR1 SGHVS, CDR2 FNYEAQ. The CDR3 protein is CVSSSRRQVDEQFF. The CDR3 nucleotides read TGTGTCAGCAGCTCCCGACGGCAGGTCGATGAGCAGTTCTTC. Based on the CDR3 plus reference TRBV7-6 and TRBJ2-1, the full variable domain is GAGVSQSPRYKVTKRGQDVALRCDPISGHVSLYWYRQALGQGPEFLTYFNYEAQQDKSGLPNDRFSAERPEGSISTLTIQRTEQRDSAMYRCVSSSRRQVDEQFFGPGTRLTVL.

The rearrangement uses TRBV4-1 and TRBJ1-1; D remains ambiguous. The CDR3 has 14 amino acids. CDR1 MGHRA and CDR2 YSYEKL come from the germline V gene. V lost 0 bases and J 5 bases, leaving 10 bases between the germline ends. The CDR3 region is CASSQDPEVTEAFF. The DNA of the CDR3 is TGCGCCAGCAGCCAAGATCCAGAGGTTACTGAAGCTTTCTTT.

In this sample, this clonotype turned up a few times. This chain links TRBV6-1 with TRBJ1-1; 8 nucleotides match TRBD1. The J segment lost 5 bases and the V segment lost 5 bases, leaving 16 bases of the junction unmatched. The CDR3 covers 17 residues. The germline gives CDR1 MNHNS, CDR2 SASEGT. The CDR3 protein is CASSLTNPRTGRTEAFF. CDR3 nucleotides: TGTGCCAGCAGTCTCACTAATCCTCGGACAGGGAGGACTGAAGCTTTCTTT.

This clonotype was recorded many times. This rearrangement joins TRBV7-9 to TRBJ1-2; D is unresolved. Per the germline V gene, CDR1 is SEHNR and CDR2 is FQNEAQ (reference sequence). The CDR3 is 14 residues long. V lost 0 bases to trimming and J lost 4 bases, with 9 bases between them. The CDR3 DNA is TGTGCCAGCAGCTTAGCGGGCAAATCCTATGGCTACACCTTC. This translates into CASSLAGKSYGYTF. The whole variable domain, remainder taken from reference TRBV7-9 and TRBJ1-2, is DTGVSQNPRHKITKRGQNVTFRCDPISEHNRLYWYRQTLGQGPEFLTYFQNEAQLEKSRLLSDRFSAERPKGSFSTLEIQRTEQGDSAMYLCASSLAGKSYGYTFGSGTRLTVV.

The rearrangement uses TRBV10-3 and TRBJ2-2, with D maybe TRBD1 (6 bases). V lost 6 bases to trimming and J lost 3 bases, with 14 bases between them. Per the germline V gene, CDR1 is ENHRY and CDR2 is SYGVKD. The CDR3 is 15 amino acids. The CDR3 nucleotides are TGTGCCATCAGCTTCGGACAGTCTTACACCGGGGAGCTGTTTTTT. It codes for CAISFGQSYTGELFF.

The chain couples TRBV6-5 to TRBJ1-2; possible D gene TRBD1, 5 bases. This CDR3 is 15 amino acids long. The germline V and J ends were trimmed by 2 bases and 2 bases, with 12 bases remaining between them. Germline-derived CDR1 and CDR2 are MNHEY and SVGAGI. CDR3 coding DNA: TGTGCCAGCAGTTACCACTCAGGGTCCAACTATGGCTACACCTTC. Residues: CASSYHSGSNYGYTF.

The V and J genes are TRBV11-2 and TRBJ2-3; D is undetermined. V lost 6 bases, J lost 3 bases, and 19 bases lay in between. Germline V gene lookup returns CDR1 SGHAT and CDR2 FQNNGV. This CDR3 comprises 16 residues. CDR3 protein: CASRPYGGFRTDTQYF. Here the CDR3 DNA reads TGTGCCAGCAGACCCTACGGTGGGTTTAGGACAGATACGCAGTATTTT.

The rearrangement joins TRBV28 to TRBJ2-1, with 9 bases lining up with TRBD2. Trimming took 4 bases from V and 8 from J; bases not matched to a gene: 9. The germline V gene has CDR1 MDHEN and CDR2 SYDVKM. The CDR3 has 15 amino acids. CDR3 protein: CASSSGLAGYDEQFF. Here the CDR3 DNA reads TGTGCCAGCAGTTCAGGGCTAGCGGGATATGATGAGCAGTTCTTC.

Remarks on this clonotype: A read error is possible here, since a much larger clone lies one base away. The chain recombines TRBV7-2 with TRBJ2-2; 12 nucleotides match TRBD2. This CDR3 is built from 18 residues. J lost 7 bases, V lost 2 bases, and 11 bases had no gene match. CDR1 and CDR2 from the germline V gene are SGHTA and FQGNSA. CDR3 sequence reads: CASSLRLAGGPGSGELFF. The CDR3 nucleotides are TGTGCCAGCAGCTTAAGGCTAGCGGGGGGGCCCGGCAGCGGGGAGCTGTTTTTT.

The chain joins TRBV20-1 to TRBJ2-3; TRBD2 agrees at 12 bases. The length of the CDR3 is 15 residues. J lost 3 bases, V lost 7 bases, and 8 bases had no gene match. CDR1 and CDR2 from the germline V gene are DFQATT and SNEGSKA (reference sequence). The CDR3 sequence: CSVTLLAGGTDTQYF. DNA for the CDR3: TGCAGTGTCACCCTCCTAGCGGGGGGGACAGATACGCAGTATTTT.

The V and J genes are TRBV7-9 and TRBJ1-5; D not certain. The CDR3 runs 12 residues. From germline, CDR1 is SEHNR and CDR2 FQNEAQ (reference sequence). V lost 5 bases and J lost 0, with 2 bases in between. CDR3 DNA sequence: TGTGCCAGCAGCATTAGCAATCAGCCCCAGCATTTT. Its protein is CASSISNQPQHF.

The chain joins TRBV29-1 to TRBJ1-2; D unclear. The germline V and J ends were trimmed by 7 bases and 9 bases, with 12 bases remaining between them. The CDR3 sequence is 10 residues long. The germline CDR1 and CDR2 sequences are SQVTM and ANQGSEA. As DNA, the CDR3 is TGCAGCGCCGCGACCGGTAGCTACACCTTC. Translating it yields CSAATGSYTF.

This clonotype came up a few times. V usage is TRBV7-3 and J usage is TRBJ2-1, with 7 bases aligning to TRBD2. Germline lookup yields CDR1 SGHTA and CDR2 FQGTGA. This CDR3 has 17 residues. Trimming took 0 bases from V and 1 from J; bases not matched to a gene: 6. CDR3 protein: CASSLTGGDASYNEQFF. DNA of the CDR3: TGTGCCAGCAGCTTAACGGGGGGGGACGCATCCTACAATGAGCAGTTCTTC. The complete variable domain, with remaining parts taken from reference TRBV7-3 and TRBJ2-1, reads GAGVSQTPSNKVTEKGKYVELRCDPISGHTALYWYRQSLGQGPEFLIYFQGTGAADDSGLPNDRFFAVRPEGSVSTLKIQRTERGDSAVYLCASSLTGGDASYNEQFFGPGTRLTVL.

This clonotype turned up a few times. The chain carries TRBV4-1 and TRBJ2-3; TRBD2 is a possible D gene (6 bases). The CDR3 runs 17 residues. With 4 bases removed from V and 4 bases from J, the gap between germline ends came to 21 bases. Germline CDR1 MGHRA, CDR2 YSYEKL. CDR3 nucleotides: TGCGCCAGCAGCCCTCTCGGGGCGCAATCTAGCGCAGATACGCAGTATTTT. Encoded protein: CASSPLGAQSSADTQYF.

The V call is TRBV4-2, the J call TRBJ1-2; no firm D call. V was pared by 0 bases and J by 6 bases, with 11 bases between. The CDR3 spans 14 residues. From germline, CDR1 is LGHNA and CDR2 YNFKEQ. CDR3 region: CASSQESAVDGYTF. CDR3 DNA: TGTGCCAGCAGCCAAGAATCGGCGGTTGATGGCTACACCTTC.